This T cell receptor beta chain was recorded in a study of beta chain features in type 1 diabetes. Expressed TCRB transcripts were sequenced, since all the RNA that had been isolated was reverse transcribed. The assay was immunoSEQ multiplex PCR, and TCRdb's table has in-frame clones only and misses some. Here the sample spans 970,000 or so clones, roughly a sixth being singletons. V was cut by 5 bases and J by 4 bases, with 18 bases left in between. The CDR3 is 15 amino acids. Germline V lookup: CDR1 SGHRS, CDR2 YFSETQ. In this sample, this clone turned up a few times. This chain links TRBV5-1 with TRBJ1-2; D gene unclear. The sequence was collected from a woman between 18 and 30 years old in good health. Sequences were obtained from naive CD4+ T cells from blood. The CDR3 DNA reads TGCGCCAGCAGACCGGGTTCCGAGGAGCTCTATGGCTACACCTTC. Translating gives CASRPGSEELYGYTF.